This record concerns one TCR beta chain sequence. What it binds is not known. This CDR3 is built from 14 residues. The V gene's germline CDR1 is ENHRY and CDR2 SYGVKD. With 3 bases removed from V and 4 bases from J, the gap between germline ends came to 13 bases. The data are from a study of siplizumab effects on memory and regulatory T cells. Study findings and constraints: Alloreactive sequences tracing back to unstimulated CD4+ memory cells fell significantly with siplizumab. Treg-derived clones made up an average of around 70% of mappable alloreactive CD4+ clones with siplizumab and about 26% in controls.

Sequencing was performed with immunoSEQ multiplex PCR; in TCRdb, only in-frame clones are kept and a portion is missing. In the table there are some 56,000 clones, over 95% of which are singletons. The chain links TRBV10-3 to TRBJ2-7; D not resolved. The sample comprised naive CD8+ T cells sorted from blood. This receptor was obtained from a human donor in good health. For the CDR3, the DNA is TGTGCCATCAGTGATACGATTTGGAAATACGAGCAGTACTTC. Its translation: CAISDTIWKYEQYF.